Shown below are 5 T cell receptor beta chains from a single sample sequenced in a study of T-cell reconstitution after alpha-beta-depleted transplantation in children. Unique molecular identifiers were used to barcode this TCRbeta library. TCRdb independently ran MiXCR on the PCR reads; one entry per CDR3 protein. The table includes about 72,000 distinct CDR3 sequences, about 7% detected once. The specimen was PBMCs from the stem cell graft donor, collected from the stem cell graft. Every receptor here comes from a human donor who donated a stem cell graft to a child with acute lymphoblastic leukemia.

This clonotype has just a few counts. This rearrangement joins TRBV9 to TRBJ1-1; possible D gene TRBD1, 6 bases. V was clipped by 7 bases and J by 6 bases, with 16 bases between them. This CDR3 is built from 13 residues. Germline V gene sequence: CDR1 SGDLS, CDR2 YYNGEE. The chain's CDR3 is CASSRGGAAEAFF. CDR3 DNA sequence: TGTGCCAGCTCAAGGGGGGGGGCAGCTGAAGCTTTCTTT.

In this sample, this clonotype turned up a few times. The rearrangement uses TRBV6-5 and TRBJ2-1; 12 bases match TRBD2. The CDR3 covers 15 residues. Germline-derived CDR1 and CDR2 are MNHEY and SVGAGI. The J segment lost 2 bases and the V segment lost 7 bases, leaving 3 bases of the junction unmatched. The CDR3 nucleotides are TGTGCCAGCATTCGACTAGCGGGGGCCTACAATGAGCAGTTCTTC. It translates to CASIRLAGAYNEQFF.

This clonotype was detected only a few times. The chain employs TRBV28 and TRBJ2-1; a possible D gene is TRBD2 (6 bases). The CDR3 has 16 amino acids. V shed 5 bases and J shed 0 bases, with 14 bases lying between them. CDR1 MDHEN and CDR2 SYDVKM come from the germline V gene. The CDR3 DNA is TGTGCCAGCAGTCCACTTAGCGGTAGCTCCTACAATGAGCAGTTCTTC. This encodes CASSPLSGSSYNEQFF.

As to this clonotype: A clone one base away is much larger, so this may be a read error. The V and J genes are TRBV29-1 and TRBJ1-1, with no clear D. The V gene's germline CDR1 is SQVTM and CDR2 ANQGSEA. V was pared by 4 bases and J by 0 bases, with 15 bases between. This CDR3 has 15 residues. This chain's CDR3 is CSVVRSVCVNTEAFF. As DNA, the CDR3 is TGCAGCGTTGTCAGATCTGTCTGCGTGAACACTGAAGCTTTCTTT.

The gene calls are TRBV6-5 and TRBJ2-5; TRBD1 matches at 7 bases. Germline lookup yields CDR1 MNHEY and CDR2 SVGAGI. V lost 6 bases to trimming and J lost 8 bases; unmatched junction nucleotides: 6. CDR3 length: 12 amino acids. The CDR3: CASSYRGGTQYF. In DNA, the CDR3 is TGTGCCAGCAGCTACAGGGGCGGAACCCAGTACTTC.